This TCR beta chain was identified in a study of OX40 agonist ivuxolimab in advanced cancers. Study context: Patients were dosed with the agonistic anti-OX40 (CD134) antibody ivuxolimab. All patients had ivuxolimab intravenously every 2 weeks at 0.01 to 10 mg/kg.

Profiling relied on immunoSEQ multiplex PCR, and the TCRdb table lists in-frame clones only, not all of them. The profile shows 70,000 to 85,000 clones, approximately 84% of them singletons. The CDR3 is 13 residues long. Deletions cut 0 bases from V and 3 bases from J, with 3 bases between. The germline gives CDR1 SGHRS, CDR2 YFSETQ. V usage is TRBV5-1 and J usage is TRBJ2-2, with D unresolved. The sequenced sample was CD4+ or CD8+ T cells sorted from blood, obtained in a trial of the OX40 agonist ivuxolimab. The origin of this receptor is an adult with an advanced solid tumor such as melanoma, head and neck, liver or kidney cancer. This CDR3 is CASSLGYTGELFF. CDR3 in DNA: TGCGCCAGCAGCTTGGGGTACACCGGGGAGCTGTTTTTT.